These 27 T cell receptor beta chains were all obtained from the same sample, sequenced in a study of cytomegalovirus exposure and HLA in healthy donors. Both 60 Vbeta primers and 13 Jbeta primers went into the PCR. Sequencing used immunoSEQ multiplex PCR; TCRdb keeps in-frame clones, though not all of them. This listing includes 65,000 to 85,000 clones. The sequenced sample consisted of PBMCs. The origin of the receptors is a woman in her sixties in good health and CMV-seronegative.

The chain employs TRBV9 and TRBJ2-1; 13 bases line up with TRBD2. V dropped 6 bases and J dropped 2; count of bases not matched to a gene: 8. The CDR3 sequence is 17 residues long. Per the germline V gene, CDR1 is SGDLS and CDR2 is YYNGEE. CDR3 sequence: CASTQGLAGSAYNEQFF. The DNA of the CDR3 is TGTGCCAGCACCCAGGGACTAGCGGGGTCCGCCTACAATGAGCAGTTCTTC.

The rearrangement uses TRBV19 and TRBJ1-4; 7 bases fit TRBD1. CDR1 is LNHDA, CDR2 SQIVND, per germline (reference sequence). The CDR3 spans 17 residues. With 5 bases clipped from V and 0 bases from J, the junction kept 9 bases outside the gene matches. CDR3 nucleotide sequence: TGTGCCAGTAGTCCTCGCCCTGACAGGGCAACTAATGAAAAACTGTTTTTT. Its translation is CASSPRPDRATNEKLFF.

The V call is TRBV28, the J call TRBJ2-7; 10 bases are a match to TRBD2. In germline, CDR1 is MDHEN, CDR2 SYDVKM. The CDR3 has 17 amino acids. V lost 3 bases and J lost 1; bases outside the gene matches: 9. The CDR3 nucleotides read TGTGCCAGCAGTTTCCCAGGACTAGCGGAAGTGTCCTACGAGCAGTACTTC. This translates into CASSFPGLAEVSYEQYF. Filled out from reference TRBV28 and TRBJ2-7, the complete variable domain reads DVKVTQSSRYLVKRTGEKVFLECVQDMDHENMFWYRQDPGLGLRLIYFSYDVKMKEKGDIPEGYSVSREKKERFSLILESASTNQTSMYLCASSFPGLAEVSYEQYFGPGTRLTVT.

The CDR3: CASSEDVAGADTQYF. In DNA form, the CDR3 reads TGTGCCAGCAGTGAAGATGTAGCGGGAGCAGATACGCAGTATTTT. The gene calls are TRBV2 and TRBJ2-3; 9 bases line up with TRBD2. Germline V gene sequence: CDR1 SNHLY, CDR2 FYNNEI. V lost 1 base and J lost 4; bases outside the gene matches: 3. The CDR3 is 15 residues long.

This chain uses TRBV12-5 with TRBJ1-2, with TRBD1 matching over 9 bases. This CDR3 comprises 16 residues. Trimming removed 6 bases from V and 5 bases from J; junction bases left unmatched: 13. From germline, CDR1 is LGHNT and CDR2 FRNRAP. The DNA of the CDR3 is TGTGCTAGTGGACCTTCCGGGACAGGGCTTAGGTATGGCTACACCTTC. This encodes CASGPSGTGLRYGYTF. Complete variable domain (other parts from reference TRBV12-5 and TRBJ1-2): DARVTQTPRHKVTEMGQEVTMRCQPILGHNTVFWYRQTMMQGLELLAYFRNRAPLDDSGMPKDRFSAEMPDATLATLKIQPSEPRDSAVYFCASGPSGTGLRYGYTFGSGTRLTVV.

The chain employs TRBV28 and TRBJ2-1; 7 nucleotides line up with TRBD2. There are 13 residues in the CDR3. Trimming took 8 bases from V and 5 from J; bases not matched to a gene: 6. Germline values: CDR1 MDHEN, CDR2 SYDVKM. The CDR3 DNA reads as TGTGCCAGCCAAGCGGGAACGAACAATGAGCAGTTCTTC. Its protein is CASQAGTNNEQFF. The whole variable domain, filled in from reference TRBV28 and TRBJ2-1, reads DVKVTQSSRYLVKRTGEKVFLECVQDMDHENMFWYRQDPGLGLRLIYFSYDVKMKEKGDIPEGYSVSREKKERFSLILESASTNQTSMYLCASQAGTNNEQFFGPGTRLTVL.

The chain uses TRBV6-5 and TRBJ2-7; TRBD1 matches at 7 bases. V lost 6 bases to trimming and J lost 6 bases; unmatched junction nucleotides: 8. Germline V CDR1 and CDR2: MNHEY, SVGAGI. This CDR3 is 13 amino acids long. As DNA, the CDR3 is TGTGCCAGCAGGAAACAGGGGCTGCCCGAGCAGTACTTC. Translation: CASRKQGLPEQYF.

The chain combines TRBV7-9 with TRBJ2-5, with a possible D match to TRBD2 (5 bases). The V and J ends lost 8 bases and 5 bases respectively, with 9 bases between them. Germline V gene data show CDR1 as SEHNR and CDR2 as FQNEAQ (reference sequence). The CDR3 has 11 amino acids. This chain's CDR3 is CASGPGETQYF. The CDR3 coding sequence is TGTGCCAGCGGGCCGGGGGAGACCCAGTACTTC.

The chain carries TRBV4-1 and TRBJ2-7; 7 bases are a match to TRBD1. There are 14 residues in the CDR3. Trimming took 0 bases from V and 2 from J; bases not matched to a gene: 1. Germline values: CDR1 MGHRA, CDR2 YSYEKL. DNA for the CDR3: TGCGCCAGCAGCCAAGAACAGGGGACCTACGAGCAGTACTTC. Translated, it gives CASSQEQGTYEQYF.

The chain recombines TRBV5-1 with TRBJ2-3; D is uncertain. V lost 0 bases to trimming and J lost 3 bases, with 14 bases between them. This CDR3 is 16 amino acids long. Germline V lookup: CDR1 SGHRS, CDR2 YFSETQ. CDR3: CASSLGPGLRTDTQYF. The CDR3 nucleotides are TGCGCCAGCAGCTTGGGACCAGGTTTAAGAACAGATACGCAGTATTTT. Full variable domain (rest looked up from reference TRBV5-1 and TRBJ2-3): KAGVTQTPRYLIKTRGQQVTLSCSPISGHRSVSWYQQTPGQGLQFLFEYFSETQRNKGNFPGRFSGRQFSNSRSEMNVSTLELGDSALYLCASSLGPGLRTDTQYFGPGTRLTVL.

The gene calls are TRBV19 and TRBJ2-7; TRBD2 might be the D (6 bases). The germline V and J ends were trimmed by 5 bases and 12 bases, with 23 bases remaining between them. Germline CDR1 and CDR2: LNHDA and SQIVND (reference sequence). The CDR3 runs to 14 residues. The CDR3: CASSPSWDSTFRYF. The DNA for the CDR3 is TGTGCCAGTAGTCCTAGCTGGGACTCCACCTTCAGGTACTTC.

V is TRBV19 and J is TRBJ1-1; D possibly corresponds to TRBD1 (6 bases). Germline CDR1 LNHDA, CDR2 SQIVND (reference sequence). Between the trimmed V and J ends, which lost 5 bases and 0 bases, there was a span of 16 bases. The CDR3 loop spans 16 amino acids. The CDR3 nucleotides read TGTGCCAGTAGTCGTAATCCCGGGACACTGAACACTGAAGCTTTCTTT. It yields the protein CASSRNPGTLNTEAFF.

The V gene is TRBV28, the J gene TRBJ1-2; D uncertain. Germline loops: CDR1 MDHEN, CDR2 SYDVKM. The CDR3 is made up of 11 amino acids. Trimming removed 5 bases at V and 1 base at J, with 2 bases between. This CDR3 reads CASSLNYGYTF. The CDR3 coding sequence is TGTGCCAGCAGTCTTAACTATGGCTACACCTTC.

V and J are TRBV27 and TRBJ1-2; D gene ambiguous. Trimming removed 9 bases from V and 0 bases from J, with 11 bases in between. The CDR3 has 13 residues. The germline V gene has CDR1 MNHEY and CDR2 SMNVEV (reference sequence). CDR3 bases: TGTGCCAGTCGTATGAGCTCTAACTATGGCTACACCTTC. This translates into CASRMSSNYGYTF.

The rearrangement links TRBV4-1 to TRBJ1-1, with D maybe TRBD1 (6 bases). Trimming stripped 6 bases from V and 1 base from J, with 12 bases between. There are 14 residues in the CDR3. Germline V gene sequence: CDR1 MGHRA, CDR2 YSYEKL. CDR3 amino acids: CASRGTLRNTEAFF. DNA for the CDR3: TGCGCCAGCAGGGGGACACTGAGGAACACTGAAGCTTTCTTT.

V usage is TRBV7-2 and J usage is TRBJ2-5, with D perhaps matching TRBD1 (5 bases). Germline assignment: CDR1 SGHTA and CDR2 FQGNSA. The CDR3 consists of 13 residues. V was pared by 7 bases and J by 5 bases, with 14 bases between. The CDR3 DNA is TGTGCCAGCACCTGGGGCAGTAGGGAGACCCAGTACTTC. Translation: CASTWGSRETQYF.

The chain links TRBV6-5 to TRBJ2-5; D gene uncertain. TRBJ2-7 explains the end of the DNA better; the J call may be wrong. Germline V gene data show CDR1 as MNHEY and CDR2 as SVGAGI. The CDR3 contains 13 residues. The CDR3 loop reads CASSQAVSYEQYF. CDR3 sequence (DNA): TGTGCCAGCAGTCAGGCAGTATCCTACGAGCAGTACTTC.

The chain links TRBV29-1 to TRBJ1-3; 8 bases match TRBD1. The CDR3 is made up of 13 amino acids. The J segment lost 4 bases and the V segment lost 7 bases, leaving 6 bases of the junction unmatched. Germline lookup yields CDR1 SQVTM and CDR2 ANQGSEA. The CDR3 DNA sequence: TGCAGCGCCGAGACAGGGGTGGGAAACACCATATATTTT. This translates into CSAETGVGNTIYF.

This sequence joins TRBV19 and TRBJ2-1; D gene ambiguous. Per the germline V gene, CDR1 is LNHDA and CDR2 is SQIVND (reference sequence). The CDR3 is made up of 11 amino acids. Trimming stripped 7 bases from V and 8 bases from J, with 9 bases between. CDR3 residues: CASTTYDEQFF. The DNA for the CDR3 is TGTGCCAGTACTACTTACGATGAGCAGTTCTTC.

The rearrangement joins TRBV5-5 to TRBJ1-1; D not resolved. This CDR3 comprises 15 residues. CDR1 and CDR2 (germline): SGHKS, YYEKEE (reference sequence). V shed 2 bases and J shed 0 bases, with 11 bases lying between them. CDR3 protein: CASSLSSRMNTEAFF. As DNA, the CDR3 is TGTGCCAGCAGCTTATCGAGTAGAATGAACACTGAAGCTTTCTTT.

This sequence joins TRBV27 and TRBJ2-7; D uncertain. This CDR3 comprises 13 residues. Germline-derived CDR1 and CDR2 are MNHEY and SMNVEV (reference sequence). V was pared by 5 bases and J by 0 bases, with 8 bases between. DNA of the CDR3: TGTGCCAGCAGTCCCTACCCCTCCTACGAGCAGTACTTC. This sequence encodes CASSPYPSYEQYF.

J is TRBJ2-6 and V is TRBV7-6; 9 nucleotides agree with TRBD2. CDR3 size: 18 residues. Germline V CDR1 and CDR2: SGHVS, FNYEAQ. The V segment lost 3 bases and the J segment 0 bases; nucleotides outside the gene matches: 6. CDR3 region: CASSFVAGDLSGANVLTF. CDR3 nucleotides: TGTGCCAGCAGCTTTGTAGCGGGGGACCTCTCTGGGGCCAACGTCCTGACTTTC.

J is TRBJ1-1 and V is TRBV6-4; possible D gene TRBD1, 6 bases. This CDR3 is 13 amino acids long. V shed 3 bases and J shed 2 bases, with 7 bases lying between them. The V gene's germline CDR1 is MRHNA and CDR2 SNTAGT. Written as DNA, the CDR3 is TGTGCCAGCAGTGAACAGGGAAACACTGAAGCTTTCTTT. It is translated as CASSEQGNTEAFF.

The genes are TRBV7-6 and TRBJ2-5, with TRBD2 matching over 7 bases. CDR1 is SGHVS and CDR2 is FNYEAQ in the germline V gene. The CDR3 loop spans 15 amino acids. Trimming took 2 bases from V and 0 from J; bases not matched to a gene: 3. This CDR3 is CASSLIAGYQETQYF. For the CDR3, the DNA is TGTGCCAGCAGCTTAATAGCGGGCTACCAAGAGACCCAGTACTTC.

V and J are TRBV18 and TRBJ2-1, with 8 positions matching TRBD2. The CDR3 extends over 16 amino acids. Germline CDR1 reads KGHSH; CDR2 reads LQKENI. J lost 9 bases, V lost 4 bases, and 14 bases had no gene match. CDR3 sequence: CASSLDGTRGGGEQFF. The CDR3 bases are TGTGCCAGCTCACTCGACGGGACTAGGGGCGGTGGTGAGCAGTTCTTC. Full variable domain (missing parts from reference TRBV18 and TRBJ2-1): NAGVMQNPRHLVRRRGQEARLRCSPMKGHSHVYWYRQLPEEGLKFMVYLQKENIIDESGMPKERFSAEFPKEGPSILRIQQVVRGDSAAYFCASSLDGTRGGGEQFFGPGTRLTVL.

J is TRBJ2-5 and V is TRBV29-1, with 7 bases identical to TRBD2. The CDR3 consists of 14 residues. The V gene's germline CDR1 is SQVTM and CDR2 ANQGSEA. After removal of 4 bases from V and 5 bases from J, the junction contained 10 bases not matched to a gene. CDR3 region: CSVAAFVGGETQYF. CDR3 nucleotides: TGCAGCGTTGCCGCCTTCGTGGGGGGGGAGACCCAGTACTTC.

In nucleotides, the CDR3 is TGTGCCAGCAGAAGCGGGACCAGTGACACCGGGGAGCTGTTTTTT. It encodes CASRSGTSDTGELFF. V and J are TRBV2 and TRBJ2-2; 7 bases align to TRBD2. V lost 6 bases and J lost 3; bases outside the gene matches: 7. CDR3 length equals 15 residues. CDR1 SNHLY and CDR2 FYNNEI come from the germline V gene.